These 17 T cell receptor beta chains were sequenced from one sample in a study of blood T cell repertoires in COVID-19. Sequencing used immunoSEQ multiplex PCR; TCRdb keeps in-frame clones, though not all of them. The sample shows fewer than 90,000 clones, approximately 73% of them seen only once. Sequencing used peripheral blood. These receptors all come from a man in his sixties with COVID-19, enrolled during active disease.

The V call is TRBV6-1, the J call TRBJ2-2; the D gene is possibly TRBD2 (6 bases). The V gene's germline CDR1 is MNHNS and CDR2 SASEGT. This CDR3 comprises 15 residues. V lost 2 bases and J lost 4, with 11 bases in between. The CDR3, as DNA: TGTGCCAGCAGTGAATCGGAGGGGACCACCGGGGAGCTGTTTTTT. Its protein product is CASSESEGTTGELFF.

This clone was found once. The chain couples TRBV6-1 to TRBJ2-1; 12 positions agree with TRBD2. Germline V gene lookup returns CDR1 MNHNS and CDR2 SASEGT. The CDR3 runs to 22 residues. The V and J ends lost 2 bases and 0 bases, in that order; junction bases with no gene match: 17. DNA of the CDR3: TGTGCCAGCAGTGAATTCCTGGGGCTAGCGGGAGGGACTTCGAGCTCCTACAATGAGCAGTTCTTC. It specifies CASSEFLGLAGGTSSSYNEQFF.

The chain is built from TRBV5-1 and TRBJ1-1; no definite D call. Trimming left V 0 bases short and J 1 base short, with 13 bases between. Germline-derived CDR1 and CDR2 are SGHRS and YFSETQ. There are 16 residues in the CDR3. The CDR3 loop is CASSLGTQAPNTEAFF. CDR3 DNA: TGCGCCAGCAGCTTGGGAACTCAAGCCCCGAACACTGAAGCTTTCTTT.

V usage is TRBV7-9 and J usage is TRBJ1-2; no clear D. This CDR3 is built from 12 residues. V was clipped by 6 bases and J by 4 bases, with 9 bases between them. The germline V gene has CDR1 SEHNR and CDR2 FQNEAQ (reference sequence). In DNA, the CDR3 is TGTGCCAGCAGTCGAGACTCCTATGGCTACACCTTC. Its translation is CASSRDSYGYTF.

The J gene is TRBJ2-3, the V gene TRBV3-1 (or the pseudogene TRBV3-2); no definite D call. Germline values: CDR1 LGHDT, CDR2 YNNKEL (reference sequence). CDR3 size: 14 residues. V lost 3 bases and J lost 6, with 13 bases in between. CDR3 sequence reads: CASSQKPRRDTQYF. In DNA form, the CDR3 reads TGTGCCAGCAGCCAGAAACCCCGGCGGGATACGCAGTATTTT.

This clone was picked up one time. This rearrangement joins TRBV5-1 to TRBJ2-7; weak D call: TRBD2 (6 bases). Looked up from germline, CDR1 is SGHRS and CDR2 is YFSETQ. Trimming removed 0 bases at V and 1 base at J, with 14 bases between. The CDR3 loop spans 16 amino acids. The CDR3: CASSLELGGSSYEQYF. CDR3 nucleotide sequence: TGCGCCAGCAGCTTGGAACTGGGAGGCTCGTCCTACGAGCAGTACTTC. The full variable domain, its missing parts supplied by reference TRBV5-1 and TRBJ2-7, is KAGVTQTPRYLIKTRGQQVTLSCSPISGHRSVSWYQQTPGQGLQFLFEYFSETQRNKGNFPGRFSGRQFSNSRSEMNVSTLELGDSALYLCASSLELGGSSYEQYFGPGTRLTVT.

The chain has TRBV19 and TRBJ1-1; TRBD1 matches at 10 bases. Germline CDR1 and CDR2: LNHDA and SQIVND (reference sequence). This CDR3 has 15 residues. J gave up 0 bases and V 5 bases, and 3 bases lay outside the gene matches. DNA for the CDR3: TGTGCCAGTAGTGGGACAGGGGTTTTGAACACTGAAGCTTTCTTT. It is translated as CASSGTGVLNTEAFF.

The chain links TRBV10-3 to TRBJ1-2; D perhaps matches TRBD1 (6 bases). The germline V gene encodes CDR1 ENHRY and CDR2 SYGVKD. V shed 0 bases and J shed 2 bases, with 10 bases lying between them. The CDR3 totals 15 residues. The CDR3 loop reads CAISESFTGNYGYTF. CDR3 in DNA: TGTGCCATCAGTGAGTCGTTTACAGGGAACTATGGCTACACCTTC.

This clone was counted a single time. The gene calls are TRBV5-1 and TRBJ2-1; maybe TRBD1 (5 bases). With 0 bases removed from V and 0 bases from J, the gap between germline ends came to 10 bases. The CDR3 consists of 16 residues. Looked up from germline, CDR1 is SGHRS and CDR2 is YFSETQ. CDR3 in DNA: TGCGCCAGCAGCTTGGGGGGCGTAAGCTCCTACAATGAGCAGTTCTTC. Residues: CASSLGGVSSYNEQFF.

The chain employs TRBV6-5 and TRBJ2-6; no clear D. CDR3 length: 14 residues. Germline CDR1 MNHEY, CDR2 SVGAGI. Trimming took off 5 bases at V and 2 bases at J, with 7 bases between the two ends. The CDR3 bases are TGTGCCAGCAGTCGTGCGACTGGGGCCAACGTCCTGACTTTC. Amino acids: CASSRATGANVLTF.

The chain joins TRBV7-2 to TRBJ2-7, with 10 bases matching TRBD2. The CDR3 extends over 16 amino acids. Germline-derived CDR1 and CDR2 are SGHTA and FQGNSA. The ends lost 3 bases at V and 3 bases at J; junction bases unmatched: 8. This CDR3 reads CASSFGLAEKSYEQYF. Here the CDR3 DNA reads TGTGCCAGCAGCTTCGGACTAGCGGAGAAAAGCTACGAGCAGTACTTC.

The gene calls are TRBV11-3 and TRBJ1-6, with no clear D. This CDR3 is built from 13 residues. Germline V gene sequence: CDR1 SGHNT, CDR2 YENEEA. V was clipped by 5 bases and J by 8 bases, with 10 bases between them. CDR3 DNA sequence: TGTGCCAGCAGCCCACAAATGGATTCACCCCTCCACTTT. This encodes CASSPQMDSPLHF.

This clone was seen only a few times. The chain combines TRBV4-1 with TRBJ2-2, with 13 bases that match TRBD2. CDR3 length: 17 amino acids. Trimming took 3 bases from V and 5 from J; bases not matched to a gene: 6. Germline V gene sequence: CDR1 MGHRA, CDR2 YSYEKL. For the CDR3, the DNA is TGCGCCAGCAGCCAGGGACTAGCGGGACGTTTGACCGGGGAGCTGTTTTTT. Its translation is CASSQGLAGRLTGELFF.

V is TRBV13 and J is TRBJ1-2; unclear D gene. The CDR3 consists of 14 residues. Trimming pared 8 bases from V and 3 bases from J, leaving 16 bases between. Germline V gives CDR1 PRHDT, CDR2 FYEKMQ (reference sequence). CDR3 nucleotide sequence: TGTGCCAGCGGCAGGACTGAGGGCCACTATGGCTACACCTTC. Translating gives CASGRTEGHYGYTF.

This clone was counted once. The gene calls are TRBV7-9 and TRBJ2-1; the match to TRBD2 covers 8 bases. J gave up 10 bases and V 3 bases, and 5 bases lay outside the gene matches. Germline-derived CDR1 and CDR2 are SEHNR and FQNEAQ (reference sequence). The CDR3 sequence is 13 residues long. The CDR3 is CASSLSGGEEQFF. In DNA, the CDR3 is TGTGCCAGCAGCTTGAGCGGGGGAGAGGAGCAGTTCTTC.

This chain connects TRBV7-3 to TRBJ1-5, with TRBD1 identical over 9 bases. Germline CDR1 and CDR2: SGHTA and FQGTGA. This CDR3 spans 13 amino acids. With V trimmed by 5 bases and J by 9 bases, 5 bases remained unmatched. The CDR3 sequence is CASSADRGGPQHF. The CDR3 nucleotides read TGTGCCAGCAGCGCGGACAGGGGAGGGCCCCAGCATTTT.

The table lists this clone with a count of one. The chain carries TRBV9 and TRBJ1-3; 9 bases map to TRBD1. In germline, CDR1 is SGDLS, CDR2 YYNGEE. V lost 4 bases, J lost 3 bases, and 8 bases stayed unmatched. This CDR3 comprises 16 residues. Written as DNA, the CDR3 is TGTGCCAGCAGCCGGGGACAGGGTCTTGATGGAAACACCATATATTTT. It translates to CASSRGQGLDGNTIYF.